The present entry profiles one T cell receptor beta chain with its context. What it recognizes is unknown. PCR employed 60 Vbeta and 13 Jbeta primers. Method: immunoSEQ multiplex PCR; TCRdb's copy keeps in-frame clones and lacks some. The table shows 210,000 or so clones, with around four fifths occurring only once. The data are from a study of cytomegalovirus exposure and HLA in healthy donors. Points from the study as a whole: As was reported, the HLA-A and HLA-B alleles of most subjects were accurately predicted from TCR beta sequences.

This CDR3 spans 14 amino acids. Germline V gives CDR1 LGHNA, CDR2 YSLEER. With 3 bases removed from V and 5 bases from J, the gap between germline ends came to 13 bases. The V gene is TRBV4-3, the J gene TRBJ2-5, with a tentative D call TRBD2 (7 bases). The sequence came from a woman aged 50 to 65 in good health and CMV-seropositive. Sequenced: PBMCs. In DNA, the CDR3 is TGCGCCAGCAGCCATGCGGGGGCTGGGGAGACCCAGTACTTC. This encodes CASSHAGAGETQYF.